A selection of T cell receptor beta chains follows, all from one sample in a study of CD8 T cells in Susac syndrome. Each CDR3 protein is one row after TCRdb ran MiXCR on the immunoSEQ multiplex PCR reads. The sample has 250,000 to 300,000 distinct CDR3 sequences, approximately 85% seen once. The source material was CD8+ T cells from PBMCs. These receptors were obtained from a human donor with multiple sclerosis. Both conserved end residues are part of each CDR3. The D gene is left open where the match is weak. Clone sizes are given selectively: once, few, many, or a class where the clone is expanded.

>16|.|TRBD2|TRBV4-3
CASSPTVTSGSHEQYF
>14|.|.|TRBV27
CASSPRGPPETQYF
>15|.|TRBD2|TRBV10-3
CAISESGLASYEQYF
>17|.|TRBD1|TRBV4-1
CASSQGGTGYVVTEAFF
>16|.|TRBD2|TRBV28
CASSFTTSGNYNEQFF
>14|.|.|TRBV12-3/TRBV12-4
CASRESTGATEAFF
>15|.|TRBD2|TRBV9
CASSVGGGPTYEQYF
>15|few|.|TRBV6-2/TRBV6-3
CASSYSGGSYNEQFF
>19|once|TRBD1|TRBV27
CASSLSLGTVLSGANVLTF
>15|once|.|TRBV4-3
CASSQLPGAYYEQYF
>14|.|TRBD2|TRBV29-1
CSVEESGTRDTQYF
>14|.|TRBD1|TRBV18
CASSPFTTGDEQYF
>17|.|TRBD2|TRBV7-8
CASSPGLAGGGGDTQYF
>15|.|TRBD2|TRBV24-1
CATSDFSSGSNEQFF
>16|.|.|TRBV12-3/TRBV12-4
CASSLVLATYTGELFF
>16|.|.|TRBV20-1
CSARDGGSGSYNEQFF
>17|once|TRBD2|TRBV12-3/TRBV12-4
CASSLFASGVFAGELFF
>15|.|.|TRBV21-1
CASNQLSRSNQPQHF
>15|.|TRBD2|TRBV27
CASSLGASGDNEQFF
>15|.|.|TRBV28
CASSFSGHYVLGQYF
>15|few|.|TRBV6-1
CASSDFEDNQETQYF
>15|.|.|TRBV27
CASSIEQGRGNTIYF
>12|.|.|TRBV29-1
CSVDPDGYEQYF
>14|.|TRBD1|TRBV19
CASSFDRANTEAFF
>16|.|.|TRBV28
CASSFNGRGPPYEQYF
>14|few|.|TRBV6-1
CASSEARGTAFQYF
>17|.|.|TRBV2
CASSESGVYANTGELFF
>15|once|TRBD1|TRBV30
CAWSDWTGRSGELFF
>15|.|.|TRBV7-7
CASSSDGPGGNTIYF
>13|few|.|TRBV24-1
CATSARRTDTQYF
>17|few|.|TRBV4-3
CASSQDRLANWVNEQFF
>15|once|.|TRBV6-2/TRBV6-3
CASSYSRKSSYEQYF
>14|.|.|TRBV24-1
CATRDGHSNQPQHF
>16|once|.|TRBV7-9
CASSPLSLGVDYGYTF
>16|.|.|TRBV3-1
CASSQTDLPAGETQYF
>14|.|.|TRBV28
CASSPLGINQPQHF
>12|.|.|TRBV28
CASSLTGPEQFF
>15|.|.|TRBV28
CATDLSGLITDTQYF
>17|.|.|TRBV6-1
CASSLNYIGSGANVLTF
>17|.|TRBD2|TRBV28
CASSLPLAGFKTGELFF
>13|.|.|TRBV6-5
CASSYLQGDGYTF
>15|few|.|TRBV5-4
CASSPGPGGGETQYF
>14|.|.|TRBV27
CASSLSEVPRGAFF
>14|.|.|TRBV20-1
CSARDFTGLNEQFF
>15|.|.|TRBV14
CASSQVGVAGNTIYF
>15|.|.|TRBV7-6
CASSLAVGVNTEAFF
>15|once|TRBD1|TRBV27
CASRRAWTGKDEQYF
>17|once|.|TRBV7-9
CASERSSSSVSYNEQFF
>17|few|TRBD2|TRBV15
CATSRDWHSGTSYEQYF
>13|.|TRBD2|TRBV30
CAWSDGRSYEQYF
>12|once|.|TRBV13
CASSFDGYGYTF
>13|.|TRBD2|TRBV12-3/TRBV12-4
CASNGGRADEQFF
>16|.|TRBD1|TRBV6-6
CASSQRGTGLTGELFF